The 25 T cell receptor beta chains reported below all come from one sample, sequenced in a study of blood T cell repertoires in COVID-19. The method was immunoSEQ multiplex PCR; TCRdb's version includes in-frame clones alone and lacks a portion of them. This sample has about 330,000 clones, with around 86% found just once. Sequencing input: peripheral blood. These receptors came from a woman in her fifties or sixties with acute or convalescent COVID-19.

This chain links TRBV4-2 with TRBJ2-7; a weak D match, TRBD2 (5 bases). Trimming took off 4 bases at V and 0 bases at J, with 19 bases between the two ends. The CDR3 consists of 17 residues. Germline V gives CDR1 LGHNA, CDR2 YNFKEQ. In DNA form, the CDR3 reads TGTGCCAGCAGCCTTAACCATCTTCCGAGGGCCTCCTACGAGCAGTACTTC. This codes for CASSLNHLPRASYEQYF.

This clone has just one count. The chain combines TRBV9 with TRBJ2-1; D is possibly TRBD2 (5 bases). The ends were cut back, 5 bases at V and 7 bases at J, with 16 bases in the middle. The germline V gene has CDR1 SGDLS and CDR2 YYNGEE. The CDR3 has 14 amino acids. CDR3 coding DNA: TGTGCCAGCAGGCGGGTGGGCCCTGGTAATGAGCAGTTCTTC. It yields the protein CASRRVGPGNEQFF.

The chain uses TRBV5-1 and TRBJ2-3; D is possibly TRBD1 (6 bases). From germline, CDR1 is SGHRS and CDR2 YFSETQ. CDR3 size: 13 residues. Between the trimmed V and J ends, which lost 4 bases and 2 bases, there was a span of 8 bases. The CDR3 DNA follows: TGCGCCAGCAGCCAGGGGATCACAGATACGCAGTATTTT. Protein product: CASSQGITDTQYF.

The chain links TRBV11-2 to TRBJ2-1, with TRBD2 as a possible D gene (6 bases). CDR1 SGHAT and CDR2 FQNNGV come from the germline V gene. Trimming cost V 7 bases and J 4 bases, with 11 bases left between them. The CDR3 length is 13 residues. The CDR3 loop is CASMTGVYNEQFF. The CDR3 bases are TGTGCCAGCATGACGGGGGTTTACAATGAGCAGTTCTTC.

The chain has TRBV28 and TRBJ2-6; 9 nucleotides match TRBD1. V lost 4 bases and J lost 0; bases outside the gene matches: 7. The germline CDR1 and CDR2 sequences are MDHEN and SYDVKM. The CDR3 covers 18 residues. The CDR3 nucleotides read TGTGCCAGCAGTTCCCGGACAGGGGCCCCCTCTGGGGCCAACGTCCTGACTTTC. It is translated as CASSSRTGAPSGANVLTF.

This clone was seen once. This chain connects TRBV6-2 or TRBV6-3 to TRBJ2-7; TRBD1 matches 10 bases. Germline assignment: CDR1 MNHEY and CDR2 SVGEGT. Losses at the gene ends were 4 bases for V and 2 bases for J; bases not matched to a gene: 5. The CDR3 contains 15 residues. The CDR3 is CASSFRDRGPYEQYF. DNA of the CDR3: TGTGCCAGCAGTTTCCGGGACAGGGGACCCTACGAGCAGTACTTC.

Notes on this clone: One junction end disagrees with the germline gene, perhaps due to a read error. V is TRBV20-1 and J is TRBJ1-4, with 8 bases identical to TRBD1. CDR3 length: 11 amino acids. Germline V gene data show CDR1 as DFQATT and CDR2 as SNEGSKA (reference sequence). The CDR3 coding sequence is TGCAGTGCTAGAGATCCTAACAGGGGGAGTTTT. Translated, it gives CSARDPNRGSF.

The gene calls are TRBV28 and TRBJ1-2; D is perhaps TRBD1 (6 bases). CDR3 length: 14 amino acids. Trimming pared 6 bases from V and 1 base from J, leaving 12 bases between. Germline CDR1 and CDR2: MDHEN and SYDVKM. The CDR3: CASSSGANNYGYTF. CDR3 DNA: TGTGCCAGCAGCTCAGGGGCCAATAACTATGGCTACACCTTC.

The rearrangement joins TRBV11-2 to TRBJ2-3; 11 bases fit TRBD1. V lost 5 bases and J lost 3; bases outside the gene matches: 7. The CDR3 contains 16 residues. Germline V gives CDR1 SGHAT, CDR2 FQNNGV. For the CDR3, the DNA is TGTGCCAGCAGCCTCTGGGACAGGGGGATAACAGATACGCAGTATTTT. It translates to CASSLWDRGITDTQYF.

V usage is TRBV5-1 and J usage is TRBJ2-3; no clear D gene. CDR1 is SGHRS, CDR2 YFSETQ, per germline. The V and J ends lost 4 bases and 0 bases respectively, with 15 bases between them. The CDR3 is 16 amino acids. The CDR3 coding sequence is TGCGCCAGCAGCCGACAACTCCTGCCTAGCACAGATACGCAGTATTTT. This translates into CASSRQLLPSTDTQYF.

The chain couples TRBV27 to TRBJ1-6; tentatively, D is TRBD1 (6 bases). Trimming removed 6 bases at V and 7 bases at J, with 16 bases between. Germline lookup yields CDR1 MNHEY and CDR2 SMNVEV (reference sequence). The CDR3 totals 15 residues. The CDR3 protein is CASRSKGDRNSPLHF. CDR3 nucleotide sequence: TGTGCCAGCAGATCTAAGGGGGACCGAAATTCACCCCTCCACTTT.

The genes are TRBV27 and TRBJ2-7, with 9 bases lining up with TRBD1. The trim removed 5 bases at V and 3 bases at J, leaving 11 bases unmatched. The CDR3 length is 16 residues. Germline V gives CDR1 MNHEY, CDR2 SMNVEV (reference sequence). CDR3 residues: CASSRSLGTGYYEQYF. The CDR3 DNA follows: TGTGCCAGCAGTCGGAGTCTCGGGACAGGGTACTACGAGCAGTACTTC.

The chain joins TRBV6-4 to TRBJ2-3; 11 bases agree with TRBD2. The V gene's germline CDR1 is MRHNA and CDR2 SNTAGT. CDR3 size: 15 residues. With V trimmed by 3 bases and J by 4 bases, 3 bases remained unmatched. The CDR3: CASSESLAGADTQYF. The CDR3 region has the DNA TGTGCCAGCAGTGAGTCACTAGCGGGAGCAGATACGCAGTATTTT.

This chain joins TRBV19 and TRBJ2-7; 9 bases align to TRBD1. CDR1 LNHDA and CDR2 SQIVND come from the germline V gene (reference sequence). Trimming at V came to 3 bases and at J to 6 bases, leaving 9 bases not matched to a gene. This CDR3 is built from 15 residues. CDR3 in amino acids: CASSIEHRGRGEQYF. The CDR3 coding sequence is TGTGCCAGTAGTATTGAGCACAGGGGGCGTGGCGAGCAGTACTTC. Together with reference TRBV19 and TRBJ2-7, the CDR3 gives the full variable domain: DGGITQSPKYLFRKEGQNVTLSCEQNLNHDAMYWYRQDPGQGLRLIYYSQIVNDFQKGDIAEGYSVSREKKESFPLTVTSAQKNPTAFYLCASSIEHRGRGEQYFGPGTRLTVT.

This rearrangement joins TRBV9 to TRBJ2-1; 9 nucleotides match TRBD2. With V trimmed by 2 bases and J by 12 bases, 9 bases remained unmatched. CDR3 size: 14 residues. In germline, CDR1 is SGDLS, CDR2 YYNGEE. Here the CDR3 DNA reads TGTGCCAGCAGCGTGGCGGGAGGGCCTAGGGCGCAGTTCTTC. Translated: CASSVAGGPRAQFF.

This clone was seen a few times. The chain is built from TRBV27 and TRBJ1-5, with D unresolved. Trimming removed 4 bases at V and 4 bases at J, with 8 bases between. The V gene's germline CDR1 is MNHEY and CDR2 SMNVEV (reference sequence). The CDR3 is 13 residues long. Here the CDR3 reads CASSSQANQPQHF. Here the CDR3 DNA reads TGTGCCAGCAGTTCGCAAGCTAATCAGCCCCAGCATTTT.

The chain combines TRBV7-8 with TRBJ2-6, with TRBD2 identical over 8 bases. V lost 9 bases and J lost 0; bases outside the gene matches: 13. This CDR3 spans 18 amino acids. Germline lookup yields CDR1 SGHVS and CDR2 FQNEAQ. The CDR3 DNA reads TGTGCCAGTCCTCGGCGGCCCGGGGGGGGCTCTGGGGCCAACGTCCTGACTTTC. Protein sequence: CASPRRPGGGSGANVLTF.

J is TRBJ2-2 and V is TRBV9; weak D call: TRBD1 (5 bases). Looked up from germline, CDR1 is SGDLS and CDR2 is YYNGEE. The CDR3 has 14 residues. Trimming took 2 bases from V and 3 from J, leaving 8 bases between them. The chain's CDR3 is CASSVTGYTGELFF. The CDR3 nucleotides are TGTGCCAGCAGCGTTACAGGCTACACCGGGGAGCTGTTTTTT.

This chain uses TRBV24-1 with TRBJ2-1, with TRBD2 matching 10 bases. Germline V lookup: CDR1 KGHDR, CDR2 SFDVKD. This CDR3 spans 17 amino acids. J was trimmed by 4 bases and V by 6 bases; bases with no gene match: 11. The CDR3 protein is CATSTGTGLADYNEQFF. The DNA of the CDR3 is TGTGCCACCAGTACAGGTACTGGACTAGCGGATTACAATGAGCAGTTCTTC.

The chain joins TRBV27 to TRBJ1-1, with 8 bases that match TRBD1. V was clipped by 7 bases and J by 2 bases; unmatched bases: 6. This CDR3 spans 14 amino acids. Germline V gives CDR1 MNHEY, CDR2 SMNVEV (reference sequence). The CDR3 DNA sequence: TGTGCCAGCAAGGGGGACAGGAGAAACACTGAAGCTTTCTTT. It codes for CASKGDRRNTEAFF.

V usage is TRBV6-4 and J usage is TRBJ2-4; 14 positions agree with TRBD2. With 11 bases clipped from V and 0 bases from J, the junction kept 12 bases outside the gene matches. CDR1 is MRHNA and CDR2 is SNTAGT in the germline V gene. The CDR3 covers 18 residues. The CDR3 nucleotides are TGTGCCGGAACCACCGGGACTAGCGGGGGATTAGCCAAAAACATTCAGTACTTC. Translated: CAGTTGTSGGLAKNIQYF.

This chain links TRBV11-1 with TRBJ2-5, with no clear D. The CDR3 is 11 amino acids. Trimming pared 5 bases from V and 5 bases from J, leaving 6 bases between. CDR1 and CDR2 (germline): SGHAT, FQDESV (reference sequence). The CDR3 DNA sequence: TGTGCCAGCAGCCAACGGGAGACCCAGTACTTC. It specifies CASSQRETQYF.

V is TRBV13 and J is TRBJ2-3; 8 bases line up with TRBD1. The ends lost 5 bases at V and 6 bases at J; junction bases unmatched: 16. Germline values: CDR1 PRHDT, CDR2 FYEKMQ (reference sequence). The CDR3 extends over 17 amino acids. In nucleotides, the CDR3 is TGTGCCAGCAGCGAAGGACAGGGTTTCAAATTTTCGGATACGCAGTATTTT. It translates to CASSEGQGFKFSDTQYF.

The V gene is TRBV10-3, the J gene TRBJ2-7, with 13 bases fitting TRBD2. V trimming: 5 bases; J trimming: 3 bases; junction bases outside the gene matches: 4. CDR3 length: 15 amino acids. Germline V CDR1 and CDR2: ENHRY, SYGVKD. CDR3 protein: CAISRLAGGFYEQYF. The CDR3 DNA reads as TGTGCCATCAGTCGACTAGCGGGAGGATTCTACGAGCAGTACTTC.

V is TRBV6-6 and J is TRBJ1-6; D might be TRBD1 (5 bases). CDR1 MNHNY and CDR2 SVGAGI come from the germline V gene (reference sequence). This CDR3 has 15 amino acids. The germline V and J ends were trimmed by 8 bases and 5 bases, with 16 bases remaining between them. The CDR3 sequence is CASAEVGADNSPLHF. In DNA form, the CDR3 reads TGTGCCAGCGCAGAGGTTGGGGCAGATAATTCACCCCTCCACTTT.